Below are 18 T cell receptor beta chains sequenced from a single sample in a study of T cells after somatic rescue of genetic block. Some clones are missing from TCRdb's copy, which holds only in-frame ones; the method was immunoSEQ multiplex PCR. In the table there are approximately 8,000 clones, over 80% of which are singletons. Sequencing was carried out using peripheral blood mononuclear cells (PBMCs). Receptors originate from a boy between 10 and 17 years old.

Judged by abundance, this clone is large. The CDR3 protein is CASSQDLGGGNSPLHF. The CDR3, as DNA: TGCGCCAGCAGCCAAGATTTAGGAGGGGGTAATTCACCCCTCCACTTT. The rearrangement links TRBV4-3 to TRBJ1-6, with a possible D match to TRBD1 (6 bases). The length of the CDR3 is 16 residues. Germline-derived CDR1 and CDR2 are LGHNA and YSLEER. Deletions cut 0 bases from V and 6 bases from J, with 12 bases between.

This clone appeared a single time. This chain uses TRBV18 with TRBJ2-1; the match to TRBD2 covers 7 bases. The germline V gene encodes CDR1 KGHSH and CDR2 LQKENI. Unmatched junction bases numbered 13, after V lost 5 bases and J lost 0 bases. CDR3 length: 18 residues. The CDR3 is CASSGSSGDKSSYNEQFF. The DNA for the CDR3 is TGTGCCAGCTCAGGCTCTAGCGGAGATAAGAGCTCCTACAATGAGCAGTTCTTC.

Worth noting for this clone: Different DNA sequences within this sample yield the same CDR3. This chain's CDR3 is CASSQDTGVNSPLHF. The CDR3 coding sequence is TGCGCCAGCAGCCAAGATACGGGGGTAAATTCACCCCTCCACTTT. The V gene is TRBV4-3, the J gene TRBJ1-6; tentative D call: TRBD1 (5 bases). The CDR3 loop spans 15 amino acids. Trimming stripped 0 bases from V and 7 bases from J, with 10 bases between. Per germline, CDR1 LGHNA and CDR2 YSLEER.

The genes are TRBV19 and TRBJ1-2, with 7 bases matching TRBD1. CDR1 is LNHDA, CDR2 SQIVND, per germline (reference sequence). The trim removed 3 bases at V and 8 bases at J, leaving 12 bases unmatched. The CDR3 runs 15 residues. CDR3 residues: CASSISGNRGSGYTF. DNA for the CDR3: TGTGCCAGTAGTATTTCCGGGAACAGGGGAAGCGGCTACACCTTC.

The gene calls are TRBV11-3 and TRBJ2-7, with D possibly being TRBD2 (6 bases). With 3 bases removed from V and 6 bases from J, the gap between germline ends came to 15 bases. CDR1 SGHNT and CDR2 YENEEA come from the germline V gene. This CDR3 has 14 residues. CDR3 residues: CASSFRRGWIEQYF. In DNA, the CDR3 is TGTGCCAGCAGCTTTAGGCGGGGCTGGATCGAGCAGTACTTC.

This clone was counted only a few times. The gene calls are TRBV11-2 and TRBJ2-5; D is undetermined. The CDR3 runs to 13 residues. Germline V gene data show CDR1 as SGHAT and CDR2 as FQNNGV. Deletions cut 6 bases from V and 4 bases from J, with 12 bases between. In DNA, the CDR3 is TGTGCCAGCAGTCGAGACATCCCAGAGACCCAGTACTTC. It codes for CASSRDIPETQYF.

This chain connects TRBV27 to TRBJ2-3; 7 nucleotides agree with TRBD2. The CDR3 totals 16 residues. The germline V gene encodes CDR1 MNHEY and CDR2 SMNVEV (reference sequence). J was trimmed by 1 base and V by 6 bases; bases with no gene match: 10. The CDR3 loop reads CASSFLAASGTDTQYF. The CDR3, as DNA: TGTGCCAGCAGCTTCCTAGCGGCGTCCGGCACAGATACGCAGTATTTT.

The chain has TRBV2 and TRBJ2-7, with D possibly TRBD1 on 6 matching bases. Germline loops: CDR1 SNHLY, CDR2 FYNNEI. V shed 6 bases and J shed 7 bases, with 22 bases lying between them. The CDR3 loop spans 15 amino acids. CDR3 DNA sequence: TGTGCCAGCAGGGTCAGGGCAGGGGCTGGTGGGGAGCAGTACTTC. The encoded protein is CASRVRAGAGGEQYF.

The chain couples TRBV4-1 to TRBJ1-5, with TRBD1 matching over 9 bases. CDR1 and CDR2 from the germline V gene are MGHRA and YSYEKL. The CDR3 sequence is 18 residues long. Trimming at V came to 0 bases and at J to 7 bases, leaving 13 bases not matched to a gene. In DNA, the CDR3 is TGCGCCAGCAGCCAAGATGGGGGACAGGGAATGGGATCACAGCCCCAGCATTTT. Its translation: CASSQDGGQGMGSQPQHF.

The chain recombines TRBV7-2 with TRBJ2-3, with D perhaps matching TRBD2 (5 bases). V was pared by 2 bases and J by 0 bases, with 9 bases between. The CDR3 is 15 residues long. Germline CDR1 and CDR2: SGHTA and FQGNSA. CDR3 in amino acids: CASSLSGTSTDTQYF. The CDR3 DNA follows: TGTGCCAGCAGCTTAAGCGGTACTAGCACAGATACGCAGTATTTT.

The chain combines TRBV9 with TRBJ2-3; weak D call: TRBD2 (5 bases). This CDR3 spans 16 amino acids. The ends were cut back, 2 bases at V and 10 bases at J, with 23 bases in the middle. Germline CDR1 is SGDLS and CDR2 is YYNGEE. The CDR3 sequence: CASSVDYTTDPGSQYF. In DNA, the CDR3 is TGTGCCAGCAGCGTCGACTATACCACAGATCCAGGTTCGCAGTATTTT. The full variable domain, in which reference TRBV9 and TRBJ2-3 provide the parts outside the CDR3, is DSGVTQTPKHLITATGQRVTLRCSPRSGDLSVYWYQQSLDQGLQFLIQYYNGEERAKGNILERFSAQQFPDLHSELNLSSLELGDSALYFCASSVDYTTDPGSQYFGPGTRLTVL.

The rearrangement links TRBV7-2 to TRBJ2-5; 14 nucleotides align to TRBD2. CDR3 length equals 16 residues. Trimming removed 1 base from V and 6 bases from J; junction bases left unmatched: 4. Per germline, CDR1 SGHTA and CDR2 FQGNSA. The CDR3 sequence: CASSLEGTSGGQTQYF. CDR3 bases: TGTGCCAGCAGCTTAGAGGGGACTAGCGGGGGCCAGACCCAGTACTTC.

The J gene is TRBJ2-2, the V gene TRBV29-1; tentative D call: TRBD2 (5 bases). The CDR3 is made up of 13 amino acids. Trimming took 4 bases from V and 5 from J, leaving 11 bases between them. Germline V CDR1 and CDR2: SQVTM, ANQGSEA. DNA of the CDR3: TGCAGCGTTGGGCTTTCGGGGACCGGGGAGCTGTTTTTT. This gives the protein CSVGLSGTGELFF.

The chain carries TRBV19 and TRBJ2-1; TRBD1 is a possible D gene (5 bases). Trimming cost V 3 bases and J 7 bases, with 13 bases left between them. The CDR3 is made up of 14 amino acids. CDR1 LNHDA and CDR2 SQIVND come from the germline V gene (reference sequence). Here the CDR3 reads CASSISARANEQFF. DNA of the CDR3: TGTGCCAGTAGTATTTCGGCCAGGGCTAATGAGCAGTTCTTC.

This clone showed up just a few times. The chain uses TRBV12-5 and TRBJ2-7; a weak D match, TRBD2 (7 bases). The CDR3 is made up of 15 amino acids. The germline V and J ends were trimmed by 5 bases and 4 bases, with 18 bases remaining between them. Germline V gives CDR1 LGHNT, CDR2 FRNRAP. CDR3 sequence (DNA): TGTGCTAGTGGTCCTCGCAGAAGGGGGGGTTACGAGCAGTACTTC. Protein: CASGPRRRGGYEQYF. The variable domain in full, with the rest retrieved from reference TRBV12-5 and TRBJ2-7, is DARVTQTPRHKVTEMGQEVTMRCQPILGHNTVFWYRQTMMQGLELLAYFRNRAPLDDSGMPKDRFSAEMPDATLATLKIQPSEPRDSAVYFCASGPRRRGGYEQYFGPGTRLTVT.

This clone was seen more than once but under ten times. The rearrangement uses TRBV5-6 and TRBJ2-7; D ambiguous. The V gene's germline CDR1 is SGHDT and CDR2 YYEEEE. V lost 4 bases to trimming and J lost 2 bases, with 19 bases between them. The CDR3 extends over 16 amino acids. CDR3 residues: CASSPTYGSLAYEQYF. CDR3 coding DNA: TGTGCCAGCAGCCCCACGTACGGCTCCCTGGCCTACGAGCAGTACTTC.

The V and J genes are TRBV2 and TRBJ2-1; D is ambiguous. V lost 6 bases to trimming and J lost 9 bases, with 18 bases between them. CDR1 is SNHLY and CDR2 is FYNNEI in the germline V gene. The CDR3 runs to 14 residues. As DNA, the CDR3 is TGTGCCAGCAGCAAAAAACTGGAAGGTAGTGAGCAGTTCTTC. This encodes CASSKKLEGSEQFF.

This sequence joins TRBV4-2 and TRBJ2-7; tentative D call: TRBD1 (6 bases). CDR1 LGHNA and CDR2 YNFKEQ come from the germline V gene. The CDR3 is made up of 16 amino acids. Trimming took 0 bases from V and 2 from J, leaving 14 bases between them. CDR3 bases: TGTGCCAGCAGCCAAGATGGGGAAAGGGGGACCTACGAGCAGTACTTC. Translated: CASSQDGERGTYEQYF.